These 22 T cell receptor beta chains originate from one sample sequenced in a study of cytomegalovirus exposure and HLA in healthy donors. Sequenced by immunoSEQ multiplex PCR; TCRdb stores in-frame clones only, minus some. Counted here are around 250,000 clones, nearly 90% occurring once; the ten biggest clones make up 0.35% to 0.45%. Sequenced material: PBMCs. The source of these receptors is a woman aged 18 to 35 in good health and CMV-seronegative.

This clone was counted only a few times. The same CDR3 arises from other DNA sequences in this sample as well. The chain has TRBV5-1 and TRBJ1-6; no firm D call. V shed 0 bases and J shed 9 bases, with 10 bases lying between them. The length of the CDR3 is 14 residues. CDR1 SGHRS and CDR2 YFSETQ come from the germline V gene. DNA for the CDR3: TGCGCCAGCAGCTTGGCCGATCGGGGTTCACCCCTCCACTTT. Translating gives CASSLADRGSPLHF.

The CDR3 sequence: CSVGILAPYGYTF. CDR3 bases: TGCAGCGTCGGGATCCTGGCCCCGTATGGCTACACCTTC. The V and J genes are TRBV29-1 and TRBJ1-2; D uncertain. The germline gives CDR1 SQVTM, CDR2 ANQGSEA. The length of the CDR3 is 13 residues. Deletions cut 6 bases from V and 5 bases from J, with 16 bases between. Using reference TRBV29-1 and TRBJ1-2 for the parts outside the CDR3, the full variable domain is SAVISQKPSRDICQRGTSLTIQCQVDSQVTMMFWYRQQPGQSLTLIATANQGSEATYESGFVIDKFPISRPNLTFSTLTVSNMSPEDSSIYLCSVGILAPYGYTFGSGTRLTVV.

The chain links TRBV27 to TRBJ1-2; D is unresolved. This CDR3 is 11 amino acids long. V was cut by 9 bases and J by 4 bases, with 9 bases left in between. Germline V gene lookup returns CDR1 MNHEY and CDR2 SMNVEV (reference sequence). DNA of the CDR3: TGTGCCAGTGGGAGAACCTATGGCTACACCTTC. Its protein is CASGRTYGYTF.

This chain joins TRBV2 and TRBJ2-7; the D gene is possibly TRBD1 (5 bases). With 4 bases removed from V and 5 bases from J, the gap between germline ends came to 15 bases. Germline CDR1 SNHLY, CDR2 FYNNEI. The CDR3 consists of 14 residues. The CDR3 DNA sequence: TGTGCCAGCAGTGCGTTAGGGAACAGGAACGAGCAGTACGTC. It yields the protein CASSALGNRNEQYV.

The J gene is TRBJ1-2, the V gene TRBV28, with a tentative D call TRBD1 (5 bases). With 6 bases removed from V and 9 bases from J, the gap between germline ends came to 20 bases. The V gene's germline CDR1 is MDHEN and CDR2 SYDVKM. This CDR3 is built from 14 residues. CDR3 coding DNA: TGTGCCAGCAGACCACCTCGGACAAGCGGGAGCTACACCTTC. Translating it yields CASRPPRTSGSYTF.

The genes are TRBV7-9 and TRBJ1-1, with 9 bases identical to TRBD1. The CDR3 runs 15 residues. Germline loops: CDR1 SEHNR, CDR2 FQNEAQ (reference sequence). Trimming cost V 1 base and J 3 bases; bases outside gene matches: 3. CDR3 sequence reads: CASSLGQGDHTEAFF. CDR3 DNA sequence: TGTGCCAGCAGCTTAGGACAGGGGGACCACACTGAAGCTTTCTTT.

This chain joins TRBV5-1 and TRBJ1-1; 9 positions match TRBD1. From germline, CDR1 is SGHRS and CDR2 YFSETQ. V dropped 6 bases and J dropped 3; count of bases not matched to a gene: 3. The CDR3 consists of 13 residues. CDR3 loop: CASTRQGDTEAFF. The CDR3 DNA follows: TGCGCCAGCACCAGACAGGGGGACACTGAAGCTTTCTTT.

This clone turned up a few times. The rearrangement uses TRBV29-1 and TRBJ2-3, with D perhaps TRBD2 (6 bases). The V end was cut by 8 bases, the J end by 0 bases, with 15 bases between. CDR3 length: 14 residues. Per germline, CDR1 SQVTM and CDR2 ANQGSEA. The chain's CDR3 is CSIQAGSSTDTQYF. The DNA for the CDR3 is TGCAGCATCCAAGCGGGCTCTAGCACAGATACGCAGTATTTT.

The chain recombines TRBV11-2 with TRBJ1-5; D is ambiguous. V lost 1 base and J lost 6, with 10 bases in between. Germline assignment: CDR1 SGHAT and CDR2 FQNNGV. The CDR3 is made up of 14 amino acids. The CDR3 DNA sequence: TGTGCCAGCAGCTTAGGGGCAGTAAGTCAGCCCCAGCATTTT. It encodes CASSLGAVSQPQHF.

The CDR3 coding sequence is TGTGCCAGCAGCACCGGCTACAGGACTGAAGCTTTCTTT. It is translated as CASSTGYRTEAFF. The V call is TRBV28, the J call TRBJ1-1; possibly TRBD1 for D (5 bases). V gave up 6 bases and J gave up 5 bases, with 13 bases separating them. The CDR3 is 13 amino acids. Germline loops: CDR1 MDHEN, CDR2 SYDVKM.

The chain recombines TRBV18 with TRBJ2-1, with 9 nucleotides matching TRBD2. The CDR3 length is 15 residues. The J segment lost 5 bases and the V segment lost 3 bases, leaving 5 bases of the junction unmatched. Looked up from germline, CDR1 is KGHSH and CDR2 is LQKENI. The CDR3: CASSPSSGENNEQFF. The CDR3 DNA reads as TGTGCCAGCTCACCTTCTAGCGGGGAAAACAATGAGCAGTTCTTC.

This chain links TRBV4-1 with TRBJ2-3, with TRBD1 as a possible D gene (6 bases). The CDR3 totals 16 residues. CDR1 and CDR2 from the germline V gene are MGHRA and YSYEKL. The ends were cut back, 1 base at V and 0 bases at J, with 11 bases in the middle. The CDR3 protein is CASSQVTGSSTDTQYF. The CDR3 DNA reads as TGCGCCAGCAGCCAAGTAACAGGGTCTAGCACAGATACGCAGTATTTT.

The CDR3 loop is CASSLGGTAYSGANVLTF. The DNA for the CDR3 is TGCGCCAGCAGCTTGGGCGGGACGGCCTACTCTGGGGCCAACGTCCTGACTTTC. The rearrangement joins TRBV5-1 to TRBJ2-6; D perhaps matches TRBD2 (6 bases). CDR3 length: 18 amino acids. Germline CDR1 SGHRS, CDR2 YFSETQ. The V gene lost 0 bases and the J gene lost 0 bases, with 13 bases spanning the gap.

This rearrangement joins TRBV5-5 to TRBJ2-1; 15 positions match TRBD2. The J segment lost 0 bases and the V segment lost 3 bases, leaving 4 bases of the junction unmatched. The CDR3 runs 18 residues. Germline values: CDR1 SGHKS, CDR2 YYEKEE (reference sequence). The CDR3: CASSYGTSGGNSYNEQFF. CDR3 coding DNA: TGTGCCAGCAGCTATGGGACTAGCGGGGGGAACTCCTACAATGAGCAGTTCTTC.

The CDR3 region is CASSKGTGAFAEQYF. DNA for the CDR3: TGTGCCAGCAGCAAAGGGACAGGGGCGTTCGCCGAGCAGTACTTC. J is TRBJ2-7 and V is TRBV7-9, with 10 bases fitting TRBD1. V gave up 5 bases and J gave up 6 bases; unmatched junction bases: 10. The CDR3 is made up of 15 amino acids. Per germline, CDR1 SEHNR and CDR2 FQNEAQ (reference sequence). The full variable domain, completed using reference TRBV7-9 and TRBJ2-7, is DTGVSQNPRHKITKRGQNVTFRCDPISEHNRLYWYRQTLGQGPEFLTYFQNEAQLEKSRLLSDRFSAERPKGSFSTLEIQRTEQGDSAMYLCASSKGTGAFAEQYFGPGTRLTVT.

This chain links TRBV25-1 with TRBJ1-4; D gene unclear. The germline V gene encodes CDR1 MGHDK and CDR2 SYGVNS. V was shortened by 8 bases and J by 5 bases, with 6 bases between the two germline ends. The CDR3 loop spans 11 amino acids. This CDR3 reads CASRVNEKLFF. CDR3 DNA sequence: TGTGCCAGCCGGGTCAATGAAAAACTGTTTTTT.

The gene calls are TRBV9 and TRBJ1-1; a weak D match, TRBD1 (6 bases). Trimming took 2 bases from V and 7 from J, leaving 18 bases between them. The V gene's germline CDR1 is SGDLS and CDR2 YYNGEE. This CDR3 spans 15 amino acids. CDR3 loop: CASSVSNRVSNEAFF. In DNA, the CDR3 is TGTGCCAGCAGCGTTTCGAACAGGGTCAGTAATGAAGCTTTCTTT.

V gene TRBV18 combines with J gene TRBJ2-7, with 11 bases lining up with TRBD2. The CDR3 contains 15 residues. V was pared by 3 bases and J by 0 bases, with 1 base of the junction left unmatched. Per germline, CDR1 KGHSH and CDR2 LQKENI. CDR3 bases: TGTGCCAGCTCACCGGGACTAGCGGCCTCCTACGAGCAGTACTTC. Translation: CASSPGLAASYEQYF.

The CDR3 DNA sequence: TGTGCCAGCAGCTTAGAGGGAGACTTTCCCCCTAACTATGGCTACACCTTC. Amino acids: CASSLEGDFPPNYGYTF. The rearrangement links TRBV7-8 to TRBJ1-2; D is unclear. V lost 1 base to trimming and J lost 0 bases, with 15 bases between them. The CDR3 extends over 17 amino acids. Germline assignment: CDR1 SGHVS and CDR2 FQNEAQ.

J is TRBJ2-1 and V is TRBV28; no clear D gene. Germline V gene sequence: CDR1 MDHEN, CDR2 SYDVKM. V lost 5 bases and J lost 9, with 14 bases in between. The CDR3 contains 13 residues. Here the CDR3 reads CASSLPSGFEQFF. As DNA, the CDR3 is TGTGCCAGCAGTCTGCCCTCCGGTTTTGAGCAGTTCTTC.

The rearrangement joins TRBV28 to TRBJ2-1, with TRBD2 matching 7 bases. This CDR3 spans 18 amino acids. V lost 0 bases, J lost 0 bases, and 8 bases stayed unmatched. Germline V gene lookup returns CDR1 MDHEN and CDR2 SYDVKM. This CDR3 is CASSLWSLADRSYNEQFF. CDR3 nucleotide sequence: TGTGCCAGCAGTTTATGGTCTCTAGCGGATCGCTCCTACAATGAGCAGTTCTTC.

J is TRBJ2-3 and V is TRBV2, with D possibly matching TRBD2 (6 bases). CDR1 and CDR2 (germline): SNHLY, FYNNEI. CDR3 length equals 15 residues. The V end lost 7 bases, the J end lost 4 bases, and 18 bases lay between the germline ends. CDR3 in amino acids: CASNGEAGTSDTQYF. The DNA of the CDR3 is TGTGCCAGCAATGGCGAGGCGGGGACTTCAGATACGCAGTATTTT.